These 23 T cell receptor beta chains share one sample of origin, sequenced in a study of blood T cell repertoires in COVID-19. Produced via immunoSEQ multiplex PCR; TCRdb's table is partial and in-frame only. The sample yields approximately 50,000 clones, approximately 84% seen once. The sample comprised peripheral blood. All receptors derive from a man between 65 and 79 years old with active COVID-19.

The rearrangement uses TRBV14 and TRBJ1-1, with unresolved D. CDR3 length equals 16 residues. V lost 0 bases and J lost 0, with 11 bases in between. Germline V gene lookup returns CDR1 SGHDN and CDR2 FVKESK. The CDR3 spells CASSQDYGAMNTEAFF. The CDR3 nucleotides are TGTGCCAGCAGCCAAGATTATGGTGCTATGAACACTGAAGCTTTCTTT.

The chain has TRBV5-8 and TRBJ2-1, with D possibly being TRBD2 (5 bases). Trimming shortened V by 0 bases and J by 8 bases, and 12 bases separated the two germline ends. This CDR3 contains 14 residues. From germline, CDR1 is SGHTS and CDR2 YDEGEE. The CDR3 DNA follows: TGTGCCAGCAGCTTGGTACTAGTCTGGGATGAGCAGTTCTTC. Translation gives CASSLVLVWDEQFF.

There are a few counts of this clone. This chain uses TRBV30 with TRBJ1-4, with 8 nucleotides matching TRBD1. This CDR3 contains 15 residues. CDR1 and CDR2 (germline): GTSNPN, SVGIG (reference sequence). V lost 2 bases, J lost 3 bases, and 5 bases stayed unmatched. CDR3: CAWSPGQGSNEKLFF. In DNA form, the CDR3 reads TGTGCCTGGAGTCCCGGACAGGGCTCTAATGAAAAACTGTTTTTT.

The V call is TRBV25-1, the J call TRBJ1-2, with 7 positions matching TRBD1. This CDR3 is 15 amino acids long. After removal of 2 bases from V and 6 bases from J, the junction contained 9 bases not matched to a gene. Looked up from germline, CDR1 is MGHDK and CDR2 is SYGVNS. The CDR3 DNA reads as TGTGCCAGCAGTGAAGGTTGGAAGACAGGGCATGGCTACACCTTC. Translation gives CASSEGWKTGHGYTF.

The chain has TRBV5-6 and TRBJ2-7; 11 bases agree with TRBD1. Germline lookup yields CDR1 SGHDT and CDR2 YYEEEE. The CDR3 is 16 residues long. The ends lost 0 bases at V and 4 bases at J; junction bases unmatched: 6. CDR3 sequence: CASSLVAGQGGYEQYF. CDR3 DNA sequence: TGTGCCAGCAGCTTGGTGGCGGGACAGGGGGGGTACGAGCAGTACTTC.

This sequence joins TRBV7-6 and TRBJ1-4; 7 nucleotides match TRBD1. Germline loops: CDR1 SGHVS, CDR2 FNYEAQ. Trimming cost V 5 bases and J 13 bases; bases outside gene matches: 7. The CDR3 is 12 residues long. CDR3 bases: TGTGCCAGCAGCCCCGACAGGGTTCGACTGTTTTTT. Protein sequence: CASSPDRVRLFF.

This clone occurred a few times. The chain employs TRBV25-1 and TRBJ1-6, with 9 bases matching TRBD1. CDR1 and CDR2 from the germline V gene are MGHDK and SYGVNS. With V trimmed by 5 bases and J by 5 bases, 7 bases remained unmatched. CDR3 length equals 16 residues. The CDR3 loop is CASSQGTGNNNSPLHF. For the CDR3, the DNA is TGTGCCAGCAGTCAGGGGACAGGGAATAATAATTCACCCCTCCACTTT.

This chain connects TRBV7-2 to TRBJ2-3, with 13 bases lining up with TRBD2. The CDR3 runs 16 residues. Trimming removed 4 bases from V and 6 bases from J; junction bases left unmatched: 7. Germline CDR1 is SGHTA and CDR2 is FQGNSA. CDR3 protein: CASSSRTTSGRDTQYF. The CDR3 DNA reads TGTGCCAGCAGCTCGAGAACGACTAGCGGGAGGGATACGCAGTATTTT.

V and J are TRBV7-9 and TRBJ2-5; 16 bases fit TRBD2. CDR3 size: 17 residues. With V trimmed by 8 bases and J by 4 bases, 10 bases remained unmatched. Per germline, CDR1 SEHNR and CDR2 FQNEAQ (reference sequence). For the CDR3, the DNA is TGTGCCAGCGAACGCGCGGGACTAGCGGGAGGGGGAGAGACCCAGTACTTC. This encodes CASERAGLAGGGETQYF. Full variable domain (outside the CDR3, taken from reference TRBV7-9 and TRBJ2-5): DTGVSQNPRHKITKRGQNVTFRCDPISEHNRLYWYRQTLGQGPEFLTYFQNEAQLEKSRLLSDRFSAERPKGSFSTLEIQRTEQGDSAMYLCASERAGLAGGGETQYFGPGTRLLVL.

This rearrangement joins TRBV5-4 to TRBJ2-3; 14 bases map to TRBD2. The germline V gene has CDR1 SGHNT and CDR2 YYREEE (reference sequence). The CDR3 has 15 amino acids. With 5 bases clipped from V and 5 bases from J, the junction kept 4 bases outside the gene matches. The CDR3 bases are TGTGCCAGCAGGACCGGGACTAGCGGGGGAGATACGCAGTATTTT. It codes for CASRTGTSGGDTQYF.

This sequence joins TRBV9 and TRBJ2-3, with 13 positions matching TRBD2. The CDR3 totals 14 residues. After removal of 4 bases from V and 8 bases from J, the junction contained 4 bases not matched to a gene. The germline gives CDR1 SGDLS, CDR2 YYNGEE. The chain's CDR3 is CASSFGTSGTTQYF. CDR3 DNA sequence: TGTGCCAGCAGCTTCGGGACTAGCGGGACTACGCAGTATTTT.

The rearrangement links TRBV19 to TRBJ2-6, with no clear D. In germline, CDR1 is LNHDA, CDR2 SQIVND (reference sequence). V was trimmed by 5 bases and J by 6 bases, leaving 8 bases between them. The CDR3 has 13 amino acids. CDR3 region: CASSLPSANVLTF. The CDR3 nucleotides read TGTGCCAGTAGTCTCCCTTCGGCCAACGTCCTGACTTTC.

This clone showed up just once. The CDR3: CASSYSARGSEKLFF. In DNA form, the CDR3 reads TGTGCCAGCAGTTACTCCGCCAGGGGTTCGGAAAAACTGTTTTTT. The chain links TRBV6-5 to TRBJ1-4; D might be TRBD1 (6 bases). This CDR3 contains 15 residues. Trimming stripped 0 bases from V and 8 bases from J, with 13 bases between. Germline V CDR1 and CDR2: MNHEY, SVGAGI.

Turning to this clone: One end of the junction varies from germline; a read error may be responsible. The chain couples TRBV5-5 to TRBJ2-5; D remains ambiguous. The germline gives CDR1 SGHKS, CDR2 YYEKEE (reference sequence). This CDR3 region has 15 residues. The CDR3 is CASTLTMAPQETQYF. The CDR3 coding sequence is TGTGCCAGCACCTTGACGATGGCTCCCCAAGAGACCCAGTACTTC.

The chain combines TRBV9 with TRBJ2-5, with TRBD2 matching 9 bases. Germline values: CDR1 SGDLS, CDR2 YYNGEE. This CDR3 comprises 16 residues. The J segment lost 4 bases and the V segment lost 0 bases, leaving 7 bases of the junction unmatched. CDR3 region: CASSVAGAGGGETQYF. The CDR3 DNA reads TGTGCCAGCAGCGTAGCTGGGGCGGGAGGGGGAGAGACCCAGTACTTC.

The V call is TRBV6-2 or TRBV6-3, the J call TRBJ1-6, with D maybe TRBD1 (5 bases). Germline lookup yields CDR1 MNHEY and CDR2 SVGEGT. CDR3 size: 17 residues. With 4 bases removed from V and 8 bases from J, the gap between germline ends came to 21 bases. CDR3 DNA sequence: TGTGCCAGCAGTTTCGGGACTGAGCGGGGAGGATATTCACCCCTCCACTTT. The encoded protein is CASSFGTERGGYSPLHF.

This clone appeared a single time. The CDR3 nucleotides read TGTGCCAGCAGCTTACCGGGTTTAGGGGGGGGTGAGCAGTTCTTC. Residues: CASSLPGLGGGEQFF. This chain uses TRBV9 with TRBJ2-1, with D possibly matching TRBD2 (7 bases). Trimming removed 4 bases from V and 9 bases from J, with 20 bases in between. Germline V gene lookup returns CDR1 SGDLS and CDR2 YYNGEE. The CDR3 length is 15 residues.

The chain recombines TRBV19 with TRBJ2-2; TRBD2 aligns across 12 bases. The CDR3 runs to 17 residues. J lost 7 bases, V lost 5 bases, and 11 bases had no gene match. Germline assignment: CDR1 LNHDA and CDR2 SQIVND (reference sequence). In nucleotides, the CDR3 is TGTGCCAGTAGTGTACCTAGCGGGAGGGCCTTTAGCGGGGAGCTGTTTTTT. This gives the protein CASSVPSGRAFSGELFF.

V usage is TRBV25-1 and J usage is TRBJ1-1, with D perhaps matching TRBD1 (6 bases). In germline, CDR1 is MGHDK, CDR2 SYGVNS. CDR3 size: 16 residues. V gave up 11 bases and J gave up 0 bases, with 22 bases separating them. CDR3: CASSGGGRRVNTEAFF. CDR3 nucleotides: TGTGCCTCCAGTGGGGGGGGCAGGAGGGTGAACACTGAAGCTTTCTTT. The variable domain in full, completed from reference TRBV25-1 and TRBJ1-1, reads EADIYQTPRYLVIGTGKKITLECSQTMGHDKMYWYQQDPGMELHLIHYSYGVNSTEKGDLSSESTVSRIRTEHFPLTLESARPSHTSQYLCASSGGGRRVNTEAFFGQGTRLTVV.

In its sample, this clone ranks as medium-sized (0.01 to 0.1%). The chain joins TRBV10-1 to TRBJ1-5; a weak D match, TRBD1 (5 bases). V was shortened by 3 bases and J by 7 bases, with 16 bases between the two germline ends. The CDR3 sequence is 15 residues long. The germline V gene has CDR1 WNHNN and CDR2 SYGVQD (reference sequence). The DNA of the CDR3 is TGCGCCAGCAGTGATTTTATAGGGGAAGGACAGCCCCAGCATTTT. Translation gives CASSDFIGEGQPQHF.

This chain joins TRBV10-3 and TRBJ2-1, with D perhaps matching TRBD2 (5 bases). Per germline, CDR1 ENHRY and CDR2 SYGVKD. This CDR3 region has 14 residues. V gave up 0 bases and J gave up 8 bases, with 11 bases separating them. The CDR3: CAISESTSLDEQFF. The DNA for the CDR3 is TGTGCCATCAGTGAGTCAACTAGTTTGGATGAGCAGTTCTTC.

V usage is TRBV29-1 and J usage is TRBJ2-2; 12 bases fit TRBD1. There are 15 residues in the CDR3. CDR1 is SQVTM and CDR2 is ANQGSEA in the germline V gene. V gave up 6 bases and J gave up 4 bases; unmatched junction bases: 6. The DNA of the CDR3 is TGCAGCGTCACCGGGACAGGGGGCTCCACCGGGGAGCTGTTTTTT. Protein product: CSVTGTGGSTGELFF.

The chain recombines TRBV7-6 with TRBJ2-6, with D possibly TRBD2 on 5 matching bases. CDR1 SGHVS and CDR2 FNYEAQ come from the germline V gene. There are 17 residues in the CDR3. The V end lost 5 bases, the J end lost 3 bases, and 17 bases lay between the germline ends. The CDR3 DNA sequence: TGTGCCAGCAGCCCCAACAGCGGTTCTGATGGGGCCAACGTCCTGACTTTC. This sequence encodes CASSPNSGSDGANVLTF.